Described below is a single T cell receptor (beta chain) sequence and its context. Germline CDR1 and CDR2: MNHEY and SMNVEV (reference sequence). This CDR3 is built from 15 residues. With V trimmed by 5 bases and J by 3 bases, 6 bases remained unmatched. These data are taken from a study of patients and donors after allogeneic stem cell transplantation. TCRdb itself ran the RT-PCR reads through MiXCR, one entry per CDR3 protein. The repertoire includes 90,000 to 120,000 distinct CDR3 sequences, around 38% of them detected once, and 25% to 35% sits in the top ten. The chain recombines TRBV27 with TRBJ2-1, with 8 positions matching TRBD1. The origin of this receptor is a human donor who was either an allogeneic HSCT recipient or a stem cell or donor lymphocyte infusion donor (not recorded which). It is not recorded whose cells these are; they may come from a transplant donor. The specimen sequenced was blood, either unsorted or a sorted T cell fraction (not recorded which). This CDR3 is CASSQTGVSYNEQFF. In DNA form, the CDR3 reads TGTGCCAGCAGTCAGACAGGGGTGAGCTACAATGAGCAGTTCTTC.